The present entry profiles one T cell receptor beta chain with its context. Its antigen remains undetermined. No base quality values were provided; no much bigger clone lies one nucleotide off. The entry originates in a study of T cell responses to AZD1222 COVID-19 vaccine (dated by TCRdb to the early 2020s). Study-wide context: Because spike-specific TCR depth and breadth did not differ between the two schedules, AZD1222 recipients who got a second dose at roughly 4 weeks were pooled with those who got a second dose at roughly 12 weeks. TCR sequencing was performed for some 250 trial participants, of whom about 200 were given two doses of AZD1222 and around 25 were given two doses of MenACWY control vaccine. Enrollment into the trials was organized by age into subgroups of 18-55, 56-69 and 70-plus years, and those subgroups contained about 160, 30 and 59 TCR-sequenced participants, respectively. Results the study describes overall, beyond this receptor: The vaccine-associated CD4 TCRs covered the entire spike protein, and the dominant responses fell in regions 160-218 and 743-854. A significant rise in spike-specific TCR breadth and depth was observed after two AZD1222 doses relative to day 0 and relative to MenACWY recipients. Because no samples from the day 14 peak response were available, repertoires could be characterized only after the peak T cell response. The 56-69-year group was small, and its depth increase did not reach significance, likely because of low power. Reportedly, almost half of the unique spike-specific TCRs recognized epitopes lying outside the regions that are mutated in the B.1.351 and B.1.1.7 variants. Only six or seven AZD1222 recipients were SARS-CoV-2 seropositive at baseline, limiting conclusions about previously exposed vaccinees. Participants were mostly white British, with more females than males. The authors suggested clonal diversity may have been underestimated.

From cysteine to phenylalanine, the CDR3 is 13 amino acids long. Only CDR3 DNA is held: 39 bases, read in frame from base 1. The junction shows trimming of 4 bases on V and 4 bases on J, plus 10 bases between the germline ends. The germline V gene provides CDR1 KGHSH and CDR2 LQKENI. The time point tag for this specimen amounts to: baseline before first vaccination. The vaccinee samples were drawn from two UK trials, COV001 and COV002, one of which was a single-blind randomized controlled phase 2/3 trial testing AZD1222 (ChAdOx1 nCoV-19) in healthy adults. For TCRbeta chain sequencing, PBMC samples were collected from trial participants at day 0 and at day 28 after the second dose. The CDR3 regions of human TCRbeta chains were analyzed by immunosequencing. In the source study's methods: TCRs in the repertoires were compared against a reference library of SARS-CoV-2-specific TCRs that had been generated with the MIRA antigen-specificity platform. Breadth was defined as the fraction of unique TCRs that were SARS-CoV-2-associated. Depth was defined as the fraction of total T cells that were SARS-CoV-2-associated. Using the MIRA data, each spike-specific TCR was assigned both to the spike region to which the TCR was reactive and to a CD4 or CD8 class. Log10-transformed breadth and depth values were compared by one-way ANOVA with Sidak's multiple comparisons tests. TCRdb provides this immuneACCESS table in a form limited to in-frame rearrangements. Some clones are lacking; in checked studies, under half of them reflect an unresolved V gene, and why the rest are absent is not known. The D gene and trimming were derived from the DNA, and the V and J assignments and clone size from that table. Recorded for this sample are 100,000 to 120,000 clones; more than 75% of them occurred a single time. Together, the top ten hold over 8% of the sample.

This TCR was sampled from an adult in good health. The chain links TRBV18 with TRBJ2-5; the D call could be TRBD1 or TRBD2, with each sharing 5 bases. The sample in question was peripheral blood, obtained on day 0 of AZD1222 vaccination. For the CDR3, the sequence is CASSRAGTETQYF. The DNA is TGTGCCAGCTCACGGGCAGGGACAGAGACCCAGTACTTC.